The clone carrying this T cell receptor beta chain showed up just once. The CDR3 is made up of 14 amino acids. Trimming took 6 bases from V and 0 from J, leaving 8 bases between them. Germline lookup yields CDR1 LNHNV and CDR2 YYDKDF (reference sequence). Using immunoSEQ multiplex PCR, the repertoire was profiled, and TCRdb retains in-frame clones only, with some absent. The sample lists approximately 94,000 clones; approximately 80% were seen once. The sample belongs to a study of radiotherapy plus CTLA-4 blockade in lung cancer. The chain recombines TRBV15 with TRBJ1-4, with D possibly TRBD1 on 5 matching bases. This receptor was taken from a human donor with non-small cell lung cancer that progressed on radiotherapy plus ipilimumab. This specimen was peripheral blood, taken from a patient treated with radiotherapy plus ipilimumab. DNA for the CDR3: TGTGCCACCAGGGGGCCTTCAACTAATGAAAAACTGTTTTTT. Translation gives CATRGPSTNEKLFF.